This T cell receptor (beta chain) originates from a study of T cells after yellow fever vaccination. On the study more broadly: Fractions of limited cellularity were prepared by means of SMART-Seq v4 Ultra Low Input. Study-wide points: Some clonotypes, a small share, were shared between CD4 and CD8 compartments. Reappearing after the booster were most of the clones from primary vaccination (less than 97% CD4, approximately 88% CD8).

Concerning this clonotype: What it binds is unknown.

This CDR3 has 19 residues. The junction had 10 bases not matched to a gene; V was cut back by 0 bases and J by 0 bases. CDR1 is ENHRY and CDR2 is SYGVKD in the germline V gene. In TCRdb, the 5' RACE reads were re-called with MiXCR into one record per CDR3 protein. This table has a few hundred thousand distinct CDR3 sequences, around 3.9% appearing once. This clonotype was obtained from a man aged 18 to 29 who received the YFV17D yellow fever vaccine. Material: PBMCs, obtained on the day of the yellow fever booster vaccination. The chain is built from TRBV10-3 and TRBJ2-3, with 9 positions matching TRBD2. CDR3: CAISESRVAGVPSTDTQYF. As DNA, the CDR3 is TGTGCCATCAGTGAGTCGAGGGTAGCGGGGGTTCCTAGCACAGATACGCAGTATTTT.